This T cell receptor beta chain is from a study of cytomegalovirus exposure and HLA in healthy donors. Study-level results: One variant, a missense change in DCLRE1C, was linked in a later analysis to TCR beta V- and J-gene trimming.

A remark on this clone: The antigen is not known.

PCR was performed using 60 Vbeta and 13 Jbeta primers. Libraries were prepared by immunoSEQ multiplex PCR; TCRdb keeps only in-frame clonotypes and omits some of them. Of around 150,000 clones listed, approximately 70% were seen once; the top ten hold 7% to 7.5%. This CDR3 has 15 residues. The V gene's germline CDR1 is LGHNA and CDR2 YSLEER. V was shortened by 0 bases and J by 5 bases, with 13 bases between the two germline ends. This chain joins TRBV4-3 and TRBJ2-5, with D possibly TRBD1 on 6 matching bases. Sample: PBMCs. The sequence came from a man between 40 and 49 years old in good health and CMV-seropositive. CDR3 bases: TGCGCCAGCAGCCAAGAGTGGGGGCAGGGGGAGACCCAGTACTTC. Its translation is CASSQEWGQGETQYF.